The present T cell receptor (beta chain) was sequenced within a study of cytomegalovirus exposure and HLA in healthy donors. Researchers ran the PCR with 60 Vbeta and 13 Jbeta primers. The method was immunoSEQ multiplex PCR; TCRdb's version includes in-frame clones alone and lacks a portion of them. In the table there are 100,000 to 150,000 clones, 60% to 80% of which are singletons. Germline V gene sequence: CDR1 MGHDK, CDR2 SYGVNS. The trim removed 6 bases at V and 11 bases at J, leaving 6 bases unmatched. The CDR3 spans 11 residues. The receptor was derived from a man in his fifties in good health and CMV-seropositive. Sequencing was done on a sample of PBMCs. The chain couples TRBV25-1 to TRBJ1-1; 7 positions match TRBD1. CDR3 coding DNA: TGTGCCAGCAGCGACAGGGCCCGTGCTTTCTTT. Encoded protein: CASSDRARAFF.